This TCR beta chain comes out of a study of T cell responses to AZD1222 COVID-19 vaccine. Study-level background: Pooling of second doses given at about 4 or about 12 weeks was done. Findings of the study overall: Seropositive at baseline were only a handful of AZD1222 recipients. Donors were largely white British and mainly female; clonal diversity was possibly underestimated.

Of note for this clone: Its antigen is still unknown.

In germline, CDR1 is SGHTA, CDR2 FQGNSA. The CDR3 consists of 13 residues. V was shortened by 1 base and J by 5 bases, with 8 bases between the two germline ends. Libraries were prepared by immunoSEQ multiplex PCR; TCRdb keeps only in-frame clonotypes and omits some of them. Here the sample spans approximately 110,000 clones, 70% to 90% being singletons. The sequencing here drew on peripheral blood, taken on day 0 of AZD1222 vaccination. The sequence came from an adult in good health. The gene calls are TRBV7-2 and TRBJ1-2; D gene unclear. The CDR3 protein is CASSLGPAYGYTF. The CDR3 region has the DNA TGTGCCAGCAGCTTAGGGCCAGCGTATGGCTACACCTTC.